This is a list of T cell receptor beta chains from one sample in a study of CD8 T cells in ankylosing spondylitis. TCRdb reprocessed the 5' RACE reads with MiXCR, giving one entry per CDR3 protein. The sample holds about 230,000 distinct CDR3 sequences, around 8% seen once. Sequencing input: blood, either unsorted or a sorted T cell fraction (not recorded which). Receptors were obtained from a female donor with ankylosing spondylitis or in good health (not recorded which). Both conserved end residues are trimmed from each CDR3. Only some rows state a clone size, as once, few, many or a class for expanded clones.

CDR3,V,J,size
SVELWQDVGYT,TRBV29-1,TRBJ1-2,many
AIGSQGGYQY,TRBV10-3,TRBJ2-5,many
ASSLPPGGGNTEAF,TRBV28,TRBJ1-1,many
ASSLFGSGSLNSYNEQF,TRBV5-1,TRBJ2-1,many
ASSSRGAGQLSGNTIY,TRBV2,TRBJ1-3,many
ASRLAGGPEAF,TRBV6-1,TRBJ1-1,few
ASSPQLAEFTDTQY,TRBV18,TRBJ2-3,few
ASTGTNTEAF,TRBV6-6,TRBJ1-1,many
ASSSGVGNSPLH,TRBV5-1,TRBJ1-6,NA
SVVETLSYEQY,TRBV29-1,TRBJ2-7,many
SVQKQTNKNIQY,TRBV29-1,TRBJ2-4,many
AGSRTGGNTEAF,TRBV7-2,TRBJ1-1,NA
ASSLGSGRRYEQY,TRBV12-3/TRBV12-4,TRBJ2-7,many
ASSFDRDVNSPLH,TRBV5-1,TRBJ1-6,many
AGSSGLNTEAF,TRBV28,TRBJ1-1,NA
ASSQDLGSSGANVLT,TRBV14,TRBJ2-6,many
ASSLTSYEQY,TRBV12-3/TRBV12-4,TRBJ2-7,many
ATSDSLATDYNEQF,TRBV24-1,TRBJ2-1,many
SVAGTASYEQY,TRBV29-1,TRBJ2-7,many
ASKAGELF,TRBV19,TRBJ2-2,NA
ATGPPGQDINEQF,TRBV15,TRBJ2-1,many
ASSWDRAADTQY,TRBV5-1,TRBJ2-3,many
ASSTGHFSRNTIY,TRBV28,TRBJ1-3,many
ASSQLATQY,TRBV7-2,TRBJ2-5,NA
ASSQRKNTEAF,TRBV18,TRBJ1-1,NA
ASSFSREDEQY,TRBV7-8,TRBJ2-7,many
ASSLRDTEETQY,TRBV7-9,TRBJ2-5,many
ASSHQGTGWPRDTEQY,TRBV23-1,TRBJ2-7,many
ASSLASAFYNEQF,TRBV7-2,TRBJ2-1,many
ASSLEPSTEAF,TRBV5-1,TRBJ1-1,many
ASSYMGTASYEQY,TRBV6-2/TRBV6-3,TRBJ2-7,many
ASSPPHGTGELF,TRBV12-3/TRBV12-4,TRBJ2-2,many
ASSPRLSNTGELF,TRBV7-9,TRBJ2-2,few
ASSFHRDRVHGYT,TRBV7-2,TRBJ1-2,many
SSTPGTGVNEQF,TRBV20-1,TRBJ2-1,NA